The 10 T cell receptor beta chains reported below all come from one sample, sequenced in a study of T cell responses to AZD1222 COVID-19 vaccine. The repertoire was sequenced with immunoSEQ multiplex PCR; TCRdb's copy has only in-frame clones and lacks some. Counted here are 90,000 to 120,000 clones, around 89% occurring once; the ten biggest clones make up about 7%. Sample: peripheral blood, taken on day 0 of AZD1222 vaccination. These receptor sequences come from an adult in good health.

The CDR3 region has the DNA TGTGCCAGCTCACCGGCTATGTACGAGCAGTACTTC. It is translated as CASSPAMYEQYF. The chain links TRBV18 to TRBJ2-7; D gene unclear. In germline, CDR1 is KGHSH, CDR2 LQKENI. The germline V and J ends were trimmed by 3 bases and 4 bases, with 7 bases remaining between them. The CDR3 has 12 amino acids.

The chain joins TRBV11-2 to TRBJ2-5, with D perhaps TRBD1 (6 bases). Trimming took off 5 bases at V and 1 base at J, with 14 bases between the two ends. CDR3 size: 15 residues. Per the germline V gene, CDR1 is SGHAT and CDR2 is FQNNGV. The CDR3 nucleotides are TGTGCCAGCAGCCTCGAAATAGGGGGCCAAGAGACCCAGTACTTC. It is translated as CASSLEIGGQETQYF.

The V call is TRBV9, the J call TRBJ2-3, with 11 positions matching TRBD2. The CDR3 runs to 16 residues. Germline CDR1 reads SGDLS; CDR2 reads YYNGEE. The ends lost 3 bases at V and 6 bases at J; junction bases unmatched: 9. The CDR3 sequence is CASSAGGTSGRDTQYF. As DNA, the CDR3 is TGTGCCAGCAGCGCCGGGGGGACTAGCGGTCGCGATACGCAGTATTTT.

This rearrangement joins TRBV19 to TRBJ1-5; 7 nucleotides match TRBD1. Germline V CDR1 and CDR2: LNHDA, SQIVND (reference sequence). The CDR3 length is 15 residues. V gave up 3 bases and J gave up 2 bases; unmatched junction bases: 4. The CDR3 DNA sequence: TGTGCCAGTAGTATGGCGCAGGGGGGCAATCAGCCCCAGCATTTT. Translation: CASSMAQGGNQPQHF.

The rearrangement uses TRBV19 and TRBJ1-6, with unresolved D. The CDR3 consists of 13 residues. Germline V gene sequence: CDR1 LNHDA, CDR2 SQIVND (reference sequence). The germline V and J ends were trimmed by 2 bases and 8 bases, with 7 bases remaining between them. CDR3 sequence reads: CASSIKGDSPLHF. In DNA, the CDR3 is TGTGCCAGTAGTATAAAGGGAGATTCACCCCTCCACTTT. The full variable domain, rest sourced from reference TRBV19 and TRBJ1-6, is DGGITQSPKYLFRKEGQNVTLSCEQNLNHDAMYWYRQDPGQGLRLIYYSQIVNDFQKGDIAEGYSVSREKKESFPLTVTSAQKNPTAFYLCASSIKGDSPLHFGNGTRLTVT.

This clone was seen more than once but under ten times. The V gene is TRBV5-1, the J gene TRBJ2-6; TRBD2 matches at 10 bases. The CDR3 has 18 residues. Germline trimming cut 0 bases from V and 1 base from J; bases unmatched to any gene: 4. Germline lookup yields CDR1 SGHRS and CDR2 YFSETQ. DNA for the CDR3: TGCGCCAGCAGCTTGGTGTCTAGCGGGAGTTCTGGGGCCAACGTCCTGACTTTC. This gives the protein CASSLVSSGSSGANVLTF. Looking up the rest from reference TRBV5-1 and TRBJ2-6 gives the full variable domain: KAGVTQTPRYLIKTRGQQVTLSCSPISGHRSVSWYQQTPGQGLQFLFEYFSETQRNKGNFPGRFSGRQFSNSRSEMNVSTLELGDSALYLCASSLVSSGSSGANVLTFGAGSRLTVL.

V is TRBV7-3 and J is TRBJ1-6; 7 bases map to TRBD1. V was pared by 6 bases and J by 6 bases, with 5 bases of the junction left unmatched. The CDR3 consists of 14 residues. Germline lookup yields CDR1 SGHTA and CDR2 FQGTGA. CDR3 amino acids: CASRSDRANSPLHF. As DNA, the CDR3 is TGTGCCAGCAGATCCGACAGGGCTAATTCACCCCTCCACTTT.

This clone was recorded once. As DNA, the CDR3 is TGTGCCAGCAGTCCCAGCGCCCTGCTACGGGATGAGCAGTTCTTC. It yields the protein CASSPSALLRDEQFF. The chain is built from TRBV7-3 and TRBJ2-1; the D is unclear. Germline CDR1 SGHTA, CDR2 FQGTGA. The CDR3 is 15 residues long. Trimming stripped 6 bases from V and 8 bases from J, with 20 bases between.

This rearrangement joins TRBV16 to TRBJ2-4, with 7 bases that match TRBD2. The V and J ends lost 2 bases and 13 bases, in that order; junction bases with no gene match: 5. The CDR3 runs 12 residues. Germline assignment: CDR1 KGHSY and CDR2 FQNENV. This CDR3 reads CASSQDPGGQYF. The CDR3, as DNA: TGTGCCAGCAGCCAAGATCCGGGGGGACAGTACTTC.

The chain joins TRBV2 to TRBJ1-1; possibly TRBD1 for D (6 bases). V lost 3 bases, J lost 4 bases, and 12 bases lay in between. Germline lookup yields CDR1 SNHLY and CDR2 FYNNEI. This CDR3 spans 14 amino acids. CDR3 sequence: CASSDTGRSTEAFF. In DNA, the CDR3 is TGTGCCAGCAGTGACACAGGGAGGAGCACTGAAGCTTTCTTT.